Below are 27 T cell receptor beta chains sequenced from a single sample in a study of T cells expressing NK-cell markers. TCRdb reprocessed the 5' RACE reads, with one entry per CDR3 protein and no DNA. The table lists some 340,000 distinct CDR3 sequences, with 5% to 5.5% in the top ten. Sequenced material: blood T cells: a sorted CD56 or NKG2C T cell subset, CD4+ or CD8+ T cells, or bulk PBMC T cells (not recorded which). The receptors here all came from a man aged 18-75 years in good health.

The chain employs TRBV28 and TRBJ2-5; the D call of TRBD2 rests on TCRdb alone, since no DNA is present to check it. CDR1 is MDHEN, CDR2 SYDVKM, per germline. The CDR3 is 17 residues long. The CDR3 sequence is CASSPYPSGPGEVAQYF.

The CDR3 spells CSVEIQGGVYGYTF. This sequence joins TRBV29-1 and TRBJ1-2. The CDR3 contains 14 residues. From germline, CDR1 is SQVTM and CDR2 ANQGSEA.

This rearrangement joins TRBV5-1 to TRBJ2-2; TCRdb reports TRBD2, a call that lacks DNA to check it against. Germline loops: CDR1 SGHRS, CDR2 YFSETQ. The CDR3 is 16 residues long. The CDR3 protein is CASSGQRGGNTGELFF.

The gene calls are TRBV5-4 and TRBJ1-1; TCRdb's D call, TRBD1, is unchecked because there is no DNA. Germline CDR1 SGHNT, CDR2 YYREEE (reference sequence). The CDR3 is made up of 15 amino acids. CDR3 region: CASSFLGTRSTEAFF.

The chain employs TRBV11-2 and TRBJ2-2; TCRdb returns TRBD1, unconfirmable since there is no DNA. The CDR3 is made up of 17 amino acids. Germline CDR1 SGHAT, CDR2 FQNNGV. The CDR3 spells CASSFHTGTANTGELFF.

The rearrangement joins TRBV12-3 or TRBV12-4 to TRBJ2-1. This CDR3 region has 16 residues. This CDR3 reads CASSKRPTSSYNEQFF.

The gene calls are TRBV3-1 and TRBJ2-4; TCRdb picks TRBD1, but there is no DNA to check that call. CDR3 length equals 15 residues. Germline-derived CDR1 and CDR2 are LGHDT and YNNKEL (reference sequence). CDR3 residues: CASSLWQGSKNIQYF.

V and J are TRBV5-1 and TRBJ2-2; TCRdb returns TRBD1, unconfirmable since there is no DNA. CDR3 length: 18 amino acids. Germline CDR1 is SGHRS and CDR2 is YFSETQ. The CDR3: CASSFMRAGRANTGELFF.

V usage is TRBV5-1 and J usage is TRBJ1-2. The CDR3 spans 13 residues. CDR1 and CDR2 (germline): SGHRS, YFSETQ. The CDR3 protein is CASRRIGNYGYTF.

The rearrangement uses TRBV7-3 and TRBJ2-7; the TCRdb D gene call, TRBD2, has no DNA to confirm it. The germline V gene has CDR1 SGHTA and CDR2 FQGTGA. The CDR3 has 15 residues. CDR3 protein: CASSLRGGETYEQYF.

J is TRBJ1-1 and V is TRBV27. CDR1 and CDR2 (germline): MNHEY, SMNVEV (reference sequence). The CDR3 is made up of 15 amino acids. The CDR3 spells CASSPLGLLQSEAFF.

The chain combines TRBV6-1 with TRBJ2-7; TCRdb selects TRBD1, and the lack of DNA leaves this call unchecked. The CDR3 has 15 amino acids. Per the germline V gene, CDR1 is MNHNS and CDR2 is SASEGT. This chain's CDR3 is CASSPRAGQSYEQYF.

The chain combines TRBV5-1 with TRBJ2-1; the TCRdb call, TRBD1, lacks DNA for checking. Germline CDR1 SGHRS, CDR2 YFSETQ. The CDR3 runs 19 residues. CDR3 protein: CASRGGTGGLKDPYNEQFF.

The chain links TRBV9 to TRBJ2-7; the TCRdb D gene call, TRBD1, has no DNA to confirm it. The germline V gene has CDR1 SGDLS and CDR2 YYNGEE. This CDR3 spans 15 amino acids. This chain's CDR3 is CASSPGGRSSYEQYF.

V is TRBV25-1 and J is TRBJ1-5. The CDR3 is made up of 14 amino acids. Germline V lookup: CDR1 MGHDK, CDR2 SYGVNS. CDR3 region: CASSDRQFNQPQHF. Complete variable domain (other parts from reference TRBV25-1 and TRBJ1-5): EADIYQTPRYLVIGTGKKITLECSQTMGHDKMYWYQQDPGMELHLIHYSYGVNSTEKGDLSSESTVSRIRTEHFPLTLESARPSHTSQYLCASSDRQFNQPQHFGDGTRLSIL.

The V call is TRBV5-1, the J call TRBJ1-1; TCRdb designates TRBD1, a call that cannot be tested without DNA. Germline V gene lookup returns CDR1 SGHRS and CDR2 YFSETQ. CDR3 length: 15 amino acids. The CDR3 loop reads CASSLDRPGVGEAFF.

This chain uses TRBV7-3 with TRBJ2-7. Germline V lookup: CDR1 SGHTA, CDR2 FQGTGA. This CDR3 has 13 amino acids. This CDR3 reads CASSFDGWGEQYF.

This chain links TRBV11-3 with TRBJ2-1; TCRdb picks TRBD1, but there is no DNA to check that call. Germline V lookup: CDR1 SGHNT, CDR2 YENEEA. CDR3 length: 19 amino acids. The CDR3 sequence: CASSQDGTGGFVRGNEQFF.

The chain employs TRBV27 and TRBJ2-7. Germline V lookup: CDR1 MNHEY, CDR2 SMNVEV (reference sequence). The CDR3 has 13 amino acids. The CDR3 loop is CASGQGGSYEQYF.

The chain carries TRBV27 and TRBJ2-7; TCRdb outputs TRBD1, but without DNA this stays unchecked. CDR1 and CDR2 (germline): MNHEY, SMNVEV (reference sequence). The CDR3 extends over 14 amino acids. CDR3 in amino acids: CASSPRQDRYEQYF.

V usage is TRBV12-3 or TRBV12-4 and J usage is TRBJ1-1; TCRdb picks TRBD1, but there is no DNA to check that call. The CDR3 is 17 amino acids. CDR3 sequence reads: CASSLLRTGVIRAEAFF.

This chain uses TRBV5-1 with TRBJ2-5; TCRdb's assignment of TRBD1 cannot be checked, as there is no DNA. Germline CDR1 is SGHRS and CDR2 is YFSETQ. The CDR3 totals 14 residues. CDR3 region: CASRRQGARETQYF. The full variable domain, rest sourced from reference TRBV5-1 and TRBJ2-5, is KAGVTQTPRYLIKTRGQQVTLSCSPISGHRSVSWYQQTPGQGLQFLFEYFSETQRNKGNFPGRFSGRQFSNSRSEMNVSTLELGDSALYLCASRRQGARETQYFGPGTRLLVL.

The genes are TRBV29-1 and TRBJ2-5. The CDR3 loop spans 13 amino acids. The germline gives CDR1 SQVTM, CDR2 ANQGSEA. The CDR3: CSVDFWTGETQYF.

The chain combines TRBV5-5 with TRBJ1-1; the D gene TCRdb calls, TRBD1, cannot be checked with no DNA. The CDR3 covers 14 residues. Per germline, CDR1 SGHKS and CDR2 YYEKEE (reference sequence). The CDR3: CASSRANRATEAFF.

The V gene is TRBV6-2 or TRBV6-3, the J gene TRBJ2-2. CDR1 MNHEY and CDR2 SVGEGT come from the germline V gene. The CDR3 runs to 15 residues. The CDR3 is CASTRSGTNTGELFF.

The gene calls are TRBV5-1 and TRBJ2-1; TCRdb calls TRBD2, which cannot be checked without DNA. CDR1 is SGHRS, CDR2 YFSETQ, per germline. The CDR3 loop spans 16 amino acids. CDR3 amino acids: CASSGSSGGAYNEQFF.

The rearrangement joins TRBV6-5 to TRBJ2-5; the TCRdb call, TRBD2, lacks DNA for checking. Germline loops: CDR1 MNHEY, CDR2 SVGAGI. This CDR3 is 15 amino acids long. CDR3 protein: CASSYPGGLAETQYF.